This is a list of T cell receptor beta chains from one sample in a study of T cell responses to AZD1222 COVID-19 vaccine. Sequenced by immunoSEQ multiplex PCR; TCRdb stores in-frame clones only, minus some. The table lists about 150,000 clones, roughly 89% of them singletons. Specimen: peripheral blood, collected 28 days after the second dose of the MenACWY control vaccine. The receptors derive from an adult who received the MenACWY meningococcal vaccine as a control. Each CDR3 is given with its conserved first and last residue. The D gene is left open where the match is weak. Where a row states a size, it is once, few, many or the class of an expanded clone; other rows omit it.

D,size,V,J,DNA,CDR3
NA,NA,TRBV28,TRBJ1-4,TGTGCCAGCAGTCCTCCGCAGGGTCGGTATGAAAAACTGTTTTTT,CASSPPQGRYEKLFF
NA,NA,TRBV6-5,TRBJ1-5,TGTGCCAGCAGGGCTGAGGACAGAGAATCAGGGCCCCAGCATTTT,CASRAEDRESGPQHF
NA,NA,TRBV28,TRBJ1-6,TGTGCCAGCAGTTTACAGATTGGCAATTCACCCCTCCACTTT,CASSLQIGNSPLHF
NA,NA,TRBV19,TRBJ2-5,TGTGCCAGTACAGGGGCTGGGGAGACCCAGTACTTC,CASTGAGETQYF
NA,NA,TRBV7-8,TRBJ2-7,TGTGCCAGCAGCCAGGTGGGGTACGAGCAGTACTTC,CASSQVGYEQYF
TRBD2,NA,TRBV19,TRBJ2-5,TGTGCCAGTAGTATAGGGACTAGCGAACAAGAGACCCAGTACTTC,CASSIGTSEQETQYF
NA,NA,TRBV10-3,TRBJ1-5,TGTGCCATCAGTGACACCGACAATCAGCCCCAGCATTTT,CAISDTDNQPQHF
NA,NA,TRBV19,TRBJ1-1,TGTGCCAGTAGTAGTACAGGACAGACTGAAGCTTTCTTT,CASSSTGQTEAFF
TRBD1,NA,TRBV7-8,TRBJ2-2,TGTGCCAGCAGCTTGACCGGGACAGGGGGCACCGGGGAGCTGTTTTTT,CASSLTGTGGTGELFF
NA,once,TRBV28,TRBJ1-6,TGTGCCAGCAGTCCCCCCCCACCCTCCTATAATTCACCCCTCCACTTT,CASSPPPPSYNSPLHF
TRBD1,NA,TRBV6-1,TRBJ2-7,TGTGCCAGCAGTGAATATGGGACAGGATCCTACGAGCAGTACTTC,CASSEYGTGSYEQYF
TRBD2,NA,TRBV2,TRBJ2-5,TGTGCCGCCGCCAAGGGGACTAGCGGGGCCGGCGGCGAGACCCAGTACTTC,CAAAKGTSGAGGETQYF
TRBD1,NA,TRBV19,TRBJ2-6,TGTGCCAGTAAAAGGGGGACAGGGGCTCAGGATGGGGCCAACGTCCTGACTTTC,CASKRGTGAQDGANVLTF
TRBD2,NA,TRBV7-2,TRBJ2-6,TGTGCCAGCAGCCCCGCGGGGGGAGGCGCTGGGGCCAACGTCCTGACTTTC,CASSPAGGGAGANVLTF
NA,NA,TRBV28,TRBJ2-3,TGTGCCAGCCAGGGGTTCGGGGAGAGCACAGATACGCAGTATTTT,CASQGFGESTDTQYF
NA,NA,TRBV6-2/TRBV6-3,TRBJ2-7,TGTGCCAGCAGTTACTCGGCTCTAAACGAGCAGTACTTC,CASSYSALNEQYF
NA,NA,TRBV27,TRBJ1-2,TGTGCCAGCAGGCCAACTCGACAGGACTATGGCTACACCTTC,CASRPTRQDYGYTF
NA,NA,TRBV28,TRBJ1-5,TGTGCCAGCAGTTCCCCCAGGGTTTACAATCAGCCCCAGCATTTT,CASSSPRVYNQPQHF
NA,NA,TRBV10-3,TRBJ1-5,TGTGCCATCAGTGATGGGACTACTCAGCCCCAGCATTTT,CAISDGTTQPQHF
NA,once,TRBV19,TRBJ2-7,TGTGCCAGTAGTATGTGGCTAGCGAACTCCTACGAGCAGTACTTC,CASSMWLANSYEQYF
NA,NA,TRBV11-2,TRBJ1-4,TGTGCCAGCAGCTCAGACCCAAGAAAACTGTTTTTT,CASSSDPRKLFF
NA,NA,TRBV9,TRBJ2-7,TGTGCCAGCAGCCCAGGGGTAGTCGACGAGCAGTACTTC,CASSPGVVDEQYF
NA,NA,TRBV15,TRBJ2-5,TGTGCCACCAGCAGAGCCGGAGAGACCCAGTACTTC,CATSRAGETQYF
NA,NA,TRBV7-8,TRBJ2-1,TGTGCCAGCAGCTTAAGGGACTCCCCCGTCGGTGAGCAGTTCTTC,CASSLRDSPVGEQFF
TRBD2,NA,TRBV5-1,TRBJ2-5,TGCGCCAGCAGCTTACGGGAGGGCCAAGAGACCCAGTACTTC,CASSLREGQETQYF
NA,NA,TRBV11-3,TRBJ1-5,TGTGCCAGCAGCTCGACCAGGGTTGGGAGCAATCAGCCCCAGCATTTT,CASSSTRVGSNQPQHF
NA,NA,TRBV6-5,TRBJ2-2,TGTGCAGCACAGGCAGGGCCAGCGAACACCGGGGAGCTGTTTTTT,CAAQAGPANTGELFF
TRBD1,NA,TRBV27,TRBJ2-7,TGTGCCAGCAGTCCTCAGGGGGCTGCCTACGAGCAGTACTTC,CASSPQGAAYEQYF
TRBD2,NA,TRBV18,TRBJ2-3,TGTGCCAGCTCATTCACTAGCGGGAACACAGATACGCAGTATTTT,CASSFTSGNTDTQYF
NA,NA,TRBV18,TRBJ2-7,TGTGCCAGCTCACCCGGGGCAGCCTACGAGCAGTACTTC,CASSPGAAYEQYF
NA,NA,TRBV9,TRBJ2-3,TGTGCCAGCAGCGTAGCTGGGGGCTCTAGCACAGATACGCAGTATTTT,CASSVAGGSSTDTQYF
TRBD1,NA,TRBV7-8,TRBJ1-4,TGTGCCAGCAGCTTAGGTCTATTATCAGGGGGTGAAAAACTGTTTTTT,CASSLGLLSGGEKLFF
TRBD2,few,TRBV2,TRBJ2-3,TGTGCCAGCAAGATTAGCGGGGGAACTAGCACAGATACGCAGTATTTT,CASKISGGTSTDTQYF
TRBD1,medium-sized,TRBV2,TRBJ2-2,TGTGCCAGCAGTGAACTCAGGGGGCACACCGGGGAGCTGTTTTTT,CASSELRGHTGELFF
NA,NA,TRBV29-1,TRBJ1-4,TGCAGCGTGCAAGGGACCTCTTCGGGCTCATTTTTT,CSVQGTSSGSFF
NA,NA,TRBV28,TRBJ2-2,TGTGCCAGCCGACTCAGGAATCATGGCACCGGGGAGCTGTTTTTT,CASRLRNHGTGELFF
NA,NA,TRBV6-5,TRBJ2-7,TGTGCCAGCAGTTACTCGCAGGGGAACTCCTACGAGCAGTACTTC,CASSYSQGNSYEQYF
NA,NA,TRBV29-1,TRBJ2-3,TGCAGCGTCAGGACTAGCACAGATACGCAGTATTTT,CSVRTSTDTQYF
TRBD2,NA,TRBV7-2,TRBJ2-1,TGTGCCAGCAGTCTGAGCGGGGGGGCTACGAACAATGAGCAGTTCTTC,CASSLSGGATNNEQFF
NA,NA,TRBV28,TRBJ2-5,TGTGCCACGGGACGTGAGACCCAGTACTTC,CATGRETQYF
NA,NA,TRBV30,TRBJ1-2,TGTGCCTGGAGTGTTCAAGGGAGTGGCTACACCTTC,CAWSVQGSGYTF
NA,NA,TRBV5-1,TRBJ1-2,TGCGCCAGCAGCCCAGCCACGGGAAGAGGCTACACCTTC,CASSPATGRGYTF
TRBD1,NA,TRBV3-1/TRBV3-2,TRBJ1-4,TGTGCCAGCAGCTACTTTGCCGGGACAGCTAATGAAAAACTGTTTTTT,CASSYFAGTANEKLFF
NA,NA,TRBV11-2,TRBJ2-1,TGTGCCAGCAGCTTAGTGAACAATGAGCAGTTCTTC,CASSLVNNEQFF